Listed below are T cell receptor beta chains from one sample, sequenced in a study of CD8 T cells in Susac syndrome. TCRdb itself ran the immunoSEQ multiplex PCR reads through MiXCR, one entry per CDR3 protein. The table shows around 230,000 distinct CDR3 sequences, with almost 97% occurring only once. The source material was CD4+ T cells from PBMCs. The receptor set was obtained from a human donor with Susac syndrome. Each CDR3 is given with its conserved first and last residue. The order of the fields is J gene, D gene, V gene, clone size, CDR3 protein, CDR3 DNA. A D gene is named only where the DNA matches it firmly. Clone size is stated in some rows and not others, as once, few, many or a class when expanded.

j_gene: TRBJ1-5
d_gene: .
v_gene: TRBV20-1
abundance: .
CDR3aa: CSAQTGNYQPQHF
CDR3nt: TGCAGTGCCCAAACGGGAAATTATCAGCCCCAGCATTTT

j_gene: TRBJ2-7
d_gene: .
v_gene: TRBV20-1
abundance: .
CDR3aa: CSAPVVGRTYEQYF
CDR3nt: TGCAGTGCCCCCGTTGTGGGTAGGACCTACGAGCAGTACTTC

j_gene: TRBJ2-4
d_gene: .
v_gene: TRBV10-2
abundance: .
CDR3aa: CASSVRGAKNIQYF
CDR3nt: TGCGCCAGCAGTGTCCGGGGAGCCAAAAACATTCAGTACTTC

j_gene: TRBJ1-1
d_gene: .
v_gene: TRBV29-1
abundance: .
CDR3aa: CSVSVSGGGFEAFF
CDR3nt: TGCAGCGTCTCCGTTTCAGGCGGGGGCTTTGAAGCTTTCTTT

j_gene: TRBJ2-3
d_gene: TRBD2
v_gene: TRBV20-1
abundance: .
CDR3aa: CSASTLSAGGPDTQYF
CDR3nt: TGCAGTGCTAGTACACTATCAGCGGGAGGGCCAGATACGCAGTATTTT

j_gene: TRBJ1-1
d_gene: TRBD1
v_gene: TRBV5-1
abundance: .
CDR3aa: CASSSRTGPNTEAFF
CDR3nt: TGCGCCAGCAGCAGCAGGACAGGGCCGAACACTGAAGCTTTCTTT

j_gene: TRBJ2-1
d_gene: TRBD2
v_gene: TRBV5-1
abundance: .
CDR3aa: CASSLGLAGIDEQFF
CDR3nt: TGCGCCAGCAGCTTGGGACTAGCGGGAATCGATGAGCAGTTCTTC

j_gene: TRBJ1-5
d_gene: TRBD1
v_gene: TRBV7-9
abundance: .
CDR3aa: CASSLGDSRGQPQHF
CDR3nt: TGTGCCAGCAGCTTAGGGGACAGCCGCGGACAGCCCCAGCATTTT

j_gene: TRBJ2-7
d_gene: TRBD1
v_gene: TRBV28
abundance: once
CDR3aa: CASRRTGTATPYEQYF
CDR3nt: TGTGCCAGCAGAAGAACCGGGACAGCCACTCCCTACGAGCAGTACTTC

j_gene: TRBJ2-1
d_gene: .
v_gene: TRBV3-1
abundance: .
CDR3aa: CASSQGRLPMGEQFF
CDR3nt: TGTGCCAGCAGCCAGGGACGCCTCCCGATGGGGGAGCAGTTCTTC

j_gene: TRBJ2-2
d_gene: TRBD2
v_gene: TRBV9
abundance: .
CDR3aa: CASSPGGRNRELFF
CDR3nt: TGTGCCAGCAGCCCCGGGGGGAGGAATCGGGAGCTGTTTTTT

j_gene: TRBJ2-5
d_gene: TRBD1
v_gene: TRBV5-1
abundance: few
CDR3aa: CASSLRQGEETQYF
CDR3nt: TGTGCCAGCAGCTTGAGGCAGGGGGAAGAGACCCAGTACTTC

j_gene: TRBJ2-3
d_gene: TRBD2
v_gene: TRBV20-1
abundance: .
CDR3aa: CSARMAGVGTDTQYF
CDR3nt: TGCAGTGCTAGAATGGCGGGAGTAGGCACAGATACGCAGTATTTT

j_gene: TRBJ2-2
d_gene: .
v_gene: TRBV30
abundance: .
CDR3aa: CAWIEVTNTGELFF
CDR3nt: TGTGCCTGGATCGAAGTGACAAACACCGGGGAGCTGTTTTTT

j_gene: TRBJ1-5
d_gene: .
v_gene: TRBV12-3/TRBV12-4
abundance: few
CDR3aa: CASSLTGNQPQHF
CDR3nt: TGTGCCAGCAGTTTAACCGGGAATCAGCCCCAGCATTTT

j_gene: TRBJ1-2
d_gene: .
v_gene: TRBV25-1
abundance: .
CDR3aa: CASSEDRFHYGYTF
CDR3nt: TGTGCCAGCAGTGAAGACAGGTTCCACTATGGCTACACCTTC

j_gene: TRBJ2-3
d_gene: TRBD2
v_gene: TRBV5-1
abundance: .
CDR3aa: CASSPGTSGTSTDTQYF
CDR3nt: TGCGCCAGCAGCCCCGGGACTAGCGGGACTAGCACAGATACGCAGTATTTT

j_gene: TRBJ2-7
d_gene: .
v_gene: TRBV5-1
abundance: .
CDR3aa: CASSFEGLAPYEQYF
CDR3nt: TGCGCCAGCAGCTTTGAAGGCCTCGCCCCCTACGAGCAGTACTTC

j_gene: TRBJ2-1
d_gene: TRBD2
v_gene: TRBV18
abundance: .
CDR3aa: CASSPSSGRVRAEQFF
CDR3nt: TGTGCCAGCTCACCATCTAGCGGGAGGGTCCGGGCTGAGCAGTTCTTC

j_gene: TRBJ2-1
d_gene: TRBD2
v_gene: TRBV29-1
abundance: .
CDR3aa: CSVDTSVWGGQFF
CDR3nt: TGCAGCGTTGATACCAGCGTGTGGGGGGGACAGTTCTTC

j_gene: TRBJ2-5
d_gene: .
v_gene: TRBV20-1
abundance: .
CDR3aa: CSARAGLETQYF
CDR3nt: TGCAGTGCTAGGGCAGGGTTGGAGACCCAGTACTTC

j_gene: TRBJ1-2
d_gene: .
v_gene: TRBV29-1
abundance: .
CDR3aa: CSVYPDYGYTF
CDR3nt: TGCAGCGTATATCCGGACTATGGCTACACCTTC

j_gene: TRBJ2-3
d_gene: TRBD1
v_gene: TRBV20-1
abundance: .
CDR3aa: CSARGQGARALDTQYF
CDR3nt: TGCAGTGCTAGAGGGCAGGGGGCCCGCGCGTTGGATACGCAGTATTTT

j_gene: TRBJ2-5
d_gene: .
v_gene: TRBV29-1
abundance: .
CDR3aa: CSVCTQETQYF
CDR3nt: TGCAGCGTTTGCACACAAGAGACCCAGTACTTC

j_gene: TRBJ2-2
d_gene: .
v_gene: TRBV5-1
abundance: .
CDR3aa: CASSHDRSNTGELFF
CDR3nt: TGCGCCAGCAGTCATGACAGGTCGAACACCGGGGAGCTGTTTTTT

j_gene: TRBJ2-7
d_gene: .
v_gene: TRBV9
abundance: few
CDR3aa: CASQPYEQYF
CDR3nt: TGTGCCAGTCAACCCTACGAGCAGTACTTC

j_gene: TRBJ2-7
d_gene: .
v_gene: TRBV6-1
abundance: .
CDR3aa: CASRPQGRGASYEQYF
CDR3nt: TGTGCCAGCAGACCTCAAGGGCGGGGAGCCTCCTACGAGCAGTACTTC

j_gene: TRBJ2-7
d_gene: .
v_gene: TRBV28
abundance: .
CDR3aa: CASRSLGVHEQYF
CDR3nt: TGTGCCAGCAGATCTTTAGGGGTACACGAGCAGTACTTC

j_gene: TRBJ1-2
d_gene: .
v_gene: TRBV11-3
abundance: few
CDR3aa: CASSLQGFRGYTF
CDR3nt: TGTGCCAGCAGCTTGCAGGGATTTCGTGGCTACACCTTC

j_gene: TRBJ2-2
d_gene: .
v_gene: TRBV11-3
abundance: once
CDR3aa: CASSFATTNTGELFF
CDR3nt: TGTGCCAGCAGCTTTGCTACCACGAACACCGGGGAGCTGTTTTTT

j_gene: TRBJ1-5
d_gene: .
v_gene: TRBV29-1
abundance: .
CDR3aa: CSATNPPGQPQHF
CDR3nt: TGCAGCGCAACGAACCCACCCGGTCAGCCCCAGCATTTT

j_gene: TRBJ2-5
d_gene: TRBD2
v_gene: TRBV9
abundance: .
CDR3aa: CASSPTIGGAETQYF
CDR3nt: TGTGCCAGCAGCCCTACTATCGGGGGGGCGGAGACCCAGTACTTC

j_gene: TRBJ2-4
d_gene: .
v_gene: TRBV20-1
abundance: .
CDR3aa: CSARERPSLAKNIQYF
CDR3nt: TGCAGTGCTAGAGAGAGACCGAGTCTAGCCAAAAACATTCAGTACTTC

j_gene: TRBJ2-5
d_gene: .
v_gene: TRBV30
abundance: .
CDR3aa: CAWRPTAQETQYF
CDR3nt: TGTGCCTGGAGGCCGACAGCCCAAGAGACCCAGTACTTC

j_gene: TRBJ1-1
d_gene: .
v_gene: TRBV29-1
abundance: .
CDR3aa: CSVPGQLNTEAFF
CDR3nt: TGCAGCGTTCCTGGACAGTTGAACACTGAAGCTTTCTTT

j_gene: TRBJ1-1
d_gene: TRBD1
v_gene: TRBV6-6
abundance: .
CDR3aa: CASTHPGQGANTEAFF
CDR3nt: TGTGCCAGCACCCACCCTGGACAGGGGGCAAACACTGAAGCTTTCTTT

j_gene: TRBJ2-3
d_gene: .
v_gene: TRBV9
abundance: .
CDR3aa: CASGDTQYF
CDR3nt: TGTGCCAGCGGGGATACGCAGTATTTT

j_gene: TRBJ1-1
d_gene: TRBD1
v_gene: TRBV24-1
abundance: .
CDR3aa: CATSESGAGGTEAFF
CDR3nt: TGTGCCACCAGTGAGTCCGGGGCAGGGGGAACTGAAGCTTTCTTT

j_gene: TRBJ2-1
d_gene: .
v_gene: TRBV3-1
abundance: .
CDR3aa: CASSQSARLLLFF
CDR3nt: TGTGCCAGCAGCCAGTCCGCAAGGCTATTACTGTTCTTC

j_gene: TRBJ2-4
d_gene: .
v_gene: TRBV12-3/TRBV12-4
abundance: .
CDR3aa: CASSLGHGENIQYF
CDR3nt: TGTGCCAGCAGTTTAGGCCACGGAGAAAACATTCAGTACTTC

j_gene: TRBJ2-3
d_gene: .
v_gene: TRBV23-1
abundance: .
CDR3aa: CARRSGDTDTQYF
CDR3nt: TGCGCCAGGAGGTCGGGGGACACAGATACGCAGTATTTT

j_gene: TRBJ1-5
d_gene: .
v_gene: TRBV5-1
abundance: .
CDR3aa: CASSLGGPEGPQHF
CDR3nt: TGCGCCAGCAGCTTGGGGGGCCCGGAGGGGCCCCAGCATTTT

j_gene: TRBJ1-2
d_gene: .
v_gene: TRBV2
abundance: .
CDR3aa: CASNRVDGYTF
CDR3nt: TGTGCCAGCAACAGGGTGGATGGCTACACCTTC

j_gene: TRBJ1-2
d_gene: .
v_gene: TRBV7-9
abundance: .
CDR3aa: CASSPRTAASLYGYTF
CDR3nt: TGTGCCAGCAGCCCCAGGACAGCCGCCTCCCTTTATGGCTACACCTTC

j_gene: TRBJ1-1
d_gene: .
v_gene: TRBV5-4
abundance: .
CDR3aa: CASQKTGMNTEAFF
CDR3nt: TGTGCCAGCCAGAAAACAGGGATGAACACTGAAGCTTTCTTT

j_gene: TRBJ2-7
d_gene: .
v_gene: TRBV27
abundance: .
CDR3aa: CASSSSPHYEQYF
CDR3nt: TGTGCCAGCAGTTCCTCCCCCCACTACGAGCAGTACTTC

j_gene: TRBJ2-7
d_gene: .
v_gene: TRBV28
abundance: .
CDR3aa: CASSQGRGYEQYF
CDR3nt: TGTGCCAGCTCGCAGGGCCGAGGCTACGAGCAGTACTTC

j_gene: TRBJ1-4
d_gene: .
v_gene: TRBV4-1
abundance: .
CDR3aa: CASSPWDGEKLFF
CDR3nt: TGCGCCAGCAGCCCCTGGGACGGAGAAAAACTGTTTTTT